The sequence of this T cell receptor (beta chain) was determined in a study of shared clonotypes between healthy human individuals. The study separated CD4+ cells into CD45RA+ naive and CD45RA-negative memory subsets. Clones were read by immunoSEQ multiplex PCR, and TCRdb kept only the in-frame ones, dropping some. There are some 2,500,000 clones in the sample; roughly 93% occur only once, and 0.36% lies in the top ten. V shed 5 bases and J shed 0 bases, with 12 bases lying between them. The CDR3 loop spans 15 amino acids. Germline assignment: CDR1 SNHLY and CDR2 FYNNEI. Comments on this clone: What it recognizes is unknown.

Study conclusions and caveats: Unshared clonotypes carried lower generation probabilities than those common to all four donors. Only blood samples were collected, and tissue repertoires likely differ. The study's rarefaction showed incomplete sorted-subset sequencing despite large depth.

The specimen was naive CD4+ T cells from PBMCs. The subset here: CD45RA+ positively selected. The chain joins TRBV2 to TRBJ2-3; maybe TRBD2 (6 bases). The receptor was isolated from a man aged 18 to 29 in good health. Some clones in this sample may be carry-over from other donors' samples. The CDR3 protein is CASSRGLPSTDTQYF. CDR3 nucleotides: TGTGCCAGCAGTCGGGGACTCCCTAGCACAGATACGCAGTATTTT.